What follows is one T cell receptor (beta chain) and its context. Its antigen is not known. Triplicate approximately 300,000-cell sorts were made of each CD8+ T cell subset. Via 5' RACE with UMI labels, TRB cDNA libraries were prepared. TCRdb re-called the 5' RACE reads, yielding one record per CDR3 amino acid sequence without DNA. The data include about 150,000 distinct CDR3 sequences; the top ten clones carry 0.45% to 0.6%. The entry originates in a study of CXCR3-negative and CXCR3-positive naive CD8 T cells. Findings and limits, study-wide: For CXCR3-positive naive cells, TRB CDR3s were more hydrophobic than those of CXCR3-negative naive cells. Comparably high diversity was seen in both naive subsets, and much lower diversity in memory CD8+ cells.

CDR1 and CDR2 from the germline V gene are SNHLY and FYNNEI. The CDR3 spans 16 residues. The receptor was isolated from a human donor in good health. Some clones in this sample may be carry-over from other donors' samples. The specimen sequenced was naive CXCR3+ CD8+ T cells from blood. The subset: CD45RO-CCR7+CD27+CD95- naive CD8+ T cells expressing CXCR3 (TNR3+). The V call is TRBV2, the J call TRBJ2-2; TCRdb proposes TRBD1, but this gene call is untestable without DNA. The CDR3 is CASSDWRGANTGELFF.